This passage covers 18 T cell receptor beta chains from one sample sequenced in a study of Ad26.COV2.S vaccination and SARS-CoV-2 variants. Documented treatment: around 19 received Ad26.COV2.S at low or high dose, single or two shots; roughly 5 received placebo; per-sample allocation not given. Day 63 following the first vaccine or placebo injection was when the samples were taken. Data came from immunoSEQ multiplex PCR; TCRdb stores just in-frame clones and leaves some out. The sample includes some 250,000 clones, around 89% seen only once; the top ten take over 8.5%. The sample here was peripheral blood, taken in a trial of Ad26.COV2.S vaccine versus placebo. The receptor set was obtained from a person between 18 and 65 years old who received the Ad26.COV2.S COVID-19 vaccine or a placebo.

The chain links TRBV6-5 to TRBJ1-1; D gene ambiguous. Germline lookup yields CDR1 MNHEY and CDR2 SVGAGI. The CDR3 is 11 amino acids. With 6 bases removed from V and 3 bases from J, the gap between germline ends came to 5 bases. The CDR3 sequence: CASRVYTEAFF. For the CDR3, the DNA is TGTGCCAGCAGGGTATACACTGAAGCTTTCTTT.

V and J are TRBV5-1 and TRBJ1-6; no firm D call. The CDR3 is 15 amino acids. The V gene lost 4 bases and the J gene lost 9 bases, with 17 bases spanning the gap. CDR1 is SGHRS and CDR2 is YFSETQ in the germline V gene. DNA of the CDR3: TGCGCCAGCAGCCCTACCGGGGATACTTTTTCACCCCTCCACTTT. This translates into CASSPTGDTFSPLHF.

J is TRBJ2-3 and V is TRBV2, with D perhaps matching TRBD1 (6 bases). Per germline, CDR1 SNHLY and CDR2 FYNNEI. This CDR3 has 14 amino acids. The ends were cut back, 3 bases at V and 10 bases at J, with 17 bases in the middle. This chain's CDR3 is CASSDEGGHTAQYF. The CDR3, as DNA: TGTGCCAGCAGTGATGAAGGGGGTCACACGGCGCAGTATTTT.

This sequence joins TRBV5-1 and TRBJ1-5; the match to TRBD1 covers 11 bases. CDR3 length: 17 residues. J was trimmed by 6 bases and V by 0 bases; bases with no gene match: 8. Germline V lookup: CDR1 SGHRS, CDR2 YFSETQ. The DNA for the CDR3 is TGCGCCAGCAGCTTGGAGGGTGTAGGGACAGGGGGTCAGCCCCAGCATTTT. Encoded protein: CASSLEGVGTGGQPQHF. Full variable domain (outside the CDR3, taken from reference TRBV5-1 and TRBJ1-5): KAGVTQTPRYLIKTRGQQVTLSCSPISGHRSVSWYQQTPGQGLQFLFEYFSETQRNKGNFPGRFSGRQFSNSRSEMNVSTLELGDSALYLCASSLEGVGTGGQPQHFGDGTRLSIL.

The chain is built from TRBV7-8 and TRBJ1-1; D is unclear. This CDR3 is 15 amino acids long. The V end lost 0 bases, the J end lost 4 bases, and 12 bases lay between the germline ends. Germline V gene lookup returns CDR1 SGHVS and CDR2 FQNEAQ. CDR3 residues: CASSLAWGDLTEAFF. The CDR3 DNA follows: TGTGCCAGCAGCTTAGCATGGGGAGATCTCACTGAAGCTTTCTTT.

The CDR3 region is CASSQGIGIEETQYF. The DNA for the CDR3 is TGCGCCAGCAGCCAAGGCATAGGGATCGAAGAGACCCAGTACTTC. This chain joins TRBV4-1 and TRBJ2-5; unclear D gene. The germline CDR1 and CDR2 sequences are MGHRA and YSYEKL. The V end lost 1 base, the J end lost 3 bases, and 12 bases lay between the germline ends. The CDR3 has 15 residues.

This clone was seen a few times. The chain carries TRBV7-8 and TRBJ2-5, with TRBD1 matching over 8 bases. V lost 5 bases to trimming and J lost 2 bases; unmatched junction nucleotides: 10. Germline CDR1 is SGHVS and CDR2 is FQNEAQ. CDR3 length equals 16 residues. The CDR3 DNA follows: TGTGCCAGCAGCGACAGCACGGGACAGGTACAAGAGACCCAGTACTTC. Amino acid sequence: CASSDSTGQVQETQYF.

This clone was counted a single time. The rearrangement joins TRBV5-8 to TRBJ1-4, with D hard to call. Germline CDR1 reads SGHTS; CDR2 reads YDEGEE. This CDR3 is 17 amino acids long. Trimming stripped 4 bases from V and 0 bases from J, with 16 bases between. CDR3 sequence: CASSPQIGPATNEKLFF. Here the CDR3 DNA reads TGTGCCAGCAGCCCCCAGATAGGCCCTGCAACTAATGAAAAACTGTTTTTT.

This sequence joins TRBV15 and TRBJ1-1, with D possibly being TRBD1 (6 bases). The CDR3 spans 16 residues. Germline V gene lookup returns CDR1 LNHNV and CDR2 YYDKDF (reference sequence). V lost 0 bases and J 5 bases, leaving 16 bases between the germline ends. For the CDR3, the DNA is TGTGCCACCAGCAGAGATTTACCGGGGGCCGGAACTGAAGCTTTCTTT. Protein: CATSRDLPGAGTEAFF.

This chain joins TRBV28 and TRBJ2-7, with 8 bases identical to TRBD1. Losses at the gene ends were 7 bases for V and 0 bases for J; bases not matched to a gene: 5. The CDR3 sequence is 14 residues long. Germline V gene data show CDR1 as MDHEN and CDR2 as SYDVKM. CDR3 residues: CASIGTGLSYEQYF. CDR3 DNA: TGTGCCAGCATCGGGACAGGCCTCTCCTACGAGCAGTACTTC.

V gene TRBV6-6 combines with J gene TRBJ2-7; D possibly corresponds to TRBD2 (5 bases). Germline values: CDR1 MNHNY, CDR2 SVGAGI (reference sequence). The CDR3 sequence is 14 residues long. V dropped 7 bases and J dropped 3 bases, with 16 bases sitting between them. CDR3 residues: CASTSSEGLYEQYF. CDR3 DNA sequence: TGTGCCAGCACCAGTTCAGAGGGCCTCTACGAGCAGTACTTC.

This sequence joins TRBV3-1 (or the pseudogene TRBV3-2) and TRBJ1-2; possibly TRBD1 for D (5 bases). From germline, CDR1 is LGHDT and CDR2 YNNKEL (reference sequence). CDR3 length equals 14 residues. Between the trimmed V and J ends, which lost 5 bases and 3 bases, there was a span of 13 bases. CDR3: CASSLGTEYYGYTF. The CDR3 DNA follows: TGTGCCAGCAGCTTAGGGACCGAATACTATGGCTACACCTTC.

The chain has TRBV11-1 and TRBJ1-1, with D possibly matching TRBD1 (6 bases). This CDR3 has 14 residues. Trimming pared 2 bases from V and 4 bases from J, leaving 11 bases between. From germline, CDR1 is SGHAT and CDR2 FQDESV (reference sequence). The CDR3: CASSLTGKGTEAFF. In DNA form, the CDR3 reads TGTGCCAGCAGCTTAACAGGGAAGGGCACTGAAGCTTTCTTT.

The chain is built from TRBV5-4 and TRBJ2-2; D gene unclear. V was clipped by 4 bases and J by 6 bases, with 16 bases between them. Looked up from germline, CDR1 is SGHNT and CDR2 is YYREEE (reference sequence). This CDR3 is 15 amino acids long. The DNA for the CDR3 is TGTGCCAGCAGCAAGGTGGAATCTCCGGCCGGGGAGCTGTTTTTT. Protein sequence: CASSKVESPAGELFF.

A single count supports this clone. This chain joins TRBV3-1 (or the pseudogene TRBV3-2) and TRBJ1-5; the D is unclear. The CDR3 runs to 14 residues. CDR1 is LGHDT and CDR2 is YNNKEL in the germline V gene (reference sequence). Between the trimmed V and J ends, which lost 1 base and 4 bases, there was a span of 8 bases. The CDR3 nucleotides read TGTGCCAGCAGCCAAGGGACCGATAATCAGCCCCAGCATTTT. This sequence encodes CASSQGTDNQPQHF.

The V and J genes are TRBV5-4 and TRBJ2-2, with TRBD2 as a possible D gene (6 bases). The CDR3 sequence is 14 residues long. Trimming left V 4 bases short and J 7 bases short, with 14 bases between. Germline CDR1 reads SGHNT; CDR2 reads YYREEE (reference sequence). CDR3 residues: CASSMDMGGGELFF. The CDR3 coding sequence is TGTGCCAGCAGCATGGACATGGGGGGCGGGGAGCTGTTTTTT.

The rearrangement joins TRBV20-1 to TRBJ2-1; D is ambiguous. Trimming took 2 bases from V and 10 from J, leaving 9 bases between them. Germline assignment: CDR1 DFQATT and CDR2 SNEGSKA (reference sequence). The CDR3 has 11 residues. The CDR3 loop is CSARRDWEQFF. CDR3 nucleotide sequence: TGCAGTGCTAGACGTGACTGGGAGCAGTTCTTC.

This chain uses TRBV28 with TRBJ1-4; D might be TRBD1 (6 bases). The CDR3 extends over 15 amino acids. Germline lookup yields CDR1 MDHEN and CDR2 SYDVKM. The V and J ends lost 5 bases and 6 bases respectively, with 16 bases between them. CDR3 in amino acids: CASSLRTVAHEKLFF. The CDR3, as DNA: TGTGCCAGCAGTCTACGGACAGTGGCGCATGAAAAACTGTTTTTT.